A selection of T cell receptor beta chains follows, all from one sample in a study of cytomegalovirus exposure and HLA in healthy donors. This table comes from immunoSEQ multiplex PCR, and its TCRdb copy is limited to in-frame clones, with some not included. The sample shows tens of thousands of clones, 60% to 80% of them seen only once. Specimen: PBMCs. These receptors originate from a woman between 35 and 50 years old in good health and CMV-seropositive. Both conserved end residues are part of each CDR3. A D gene is named only where the DNA matches it firmly.

length	V	D	CDR3
15	TRBV28	TRBD1	CASSPRDRDYTEAFF
12	TRBV19	.	CASGRGYVEAFF
11	TRBV2	.	CASMREYGYTF
16	TRBV21-1	.	CASHPGQGATKNIQYF
15	TRBV15	TRBD1	CATEQNRGPTDTQYF
18	TRBV7-2	.	CASSLGSSPYSGANVLTF
13	TRBV29-1	.	CSVEEYGGGGYTF
17	TRBV4-3	TRBD2	CASSQDQLAGRHNEQFF
14	TRBV5-1	TRBD1	CASSRQGQNTEAFF
14	TRBV27	TRBD1	CASSFGQGSYEQYF
15	TRBV5-1	TRBD1	CASSHRTGVDAPLHF
14	TRBV27	.	CASSLFFGNQPQHF
14	TRBV6-1	.	CASSWGGSDYGYTF
13	TRBV27	.	CASSLSGGWGYTF
14	TRBV9	TRBD2	CASSVGGGWYEQYF
14	TRBV7-2	.	CASSFEGYNSPLHF
13	TRBV30	.	CAWTQWGGYGYTF
14	TRBV9	.	CASGSDPYNSPLHF
16	TRBV4-3	TRBD1	CASSQEVVQGEAEQFF
14	TRBV19	TRBD1	CASIKGDREGGYTF
15	TRBV12-5	.	CASGLSAGKATEAFF
13	TRBV10-2	.	CASSVERNYEQYF
13	TRBV19	.	CASSISGNTEAFF
15	TRBV30	.	CAWRGTGSYNSPLHF
16	TRBV19	TRBD1	CASSSGQGIHNYGYTF
15	TRBV6-4	.	CASSDADLGHSPLHF
15	TRBV4-1	.	CASSQTRQGNYGYTF
15	TRBV6-6	TRBD2	CASRGLAGVTDTQYF
12	TRBV6-1	.	CASSVTVTLQYF
13	TRBV2	TRBD1	CASSGQGDTEAFF
14	TRBV6-1	TRBD1	CASSDRGTPYEQYF
14	TRBV7-9	.	CASSLEGWTYEQYF
13	TRBV7-2	TRBD1	CASRLTGGDGYTF
15	TRBV15	TRBD2	CATSRDGGGSYEQYF
13	TRBV9	.	CASSVAVVNEQFF
13	TRBV6-6	.	CASRQQGDQPQHF
16	TRBV6-5	TRBD1	CASSYSPPGQGGEQYF
16	TRBV5-6	TRBD1	CASSYWTDKGANVLTF
13	TRBV30	TRBD1	CACQTGSGEKLFF
12	TRBV2	TRBD1	CASRDRGPEAFF
16	TRBV5-4	TRBD2	CALGGTSGGAPGELFF
17	TRBV21-1	.	CASSKKGAELGGDTQYF
16	TRBV5-4	TRBD2	CASSLGLAGAYYEQYF
16	TRBV11-1	.	CASSHLGGLIIYEQFF
18	TRBV2	TRBD1	CASSARDRGRPANYGYTF
15	TRBV29-1	TRBD2	CSYAPTSGGTDTQYF
14	TRBV7-3	.	CASSFGGFTDTQYF
14	TRBV5-6	TRBD1	CASSLDRGVYGYTF
14	TRBV4-3	TRBD2	CASSQETSPGELFF
16	TRBV6-5	TRBD2	CASSSVAGAYADTQYF
12	TRBV27	.	CASSLRAGELFF
16	TRBV11-3	TRBD1	CASSLGGTEKSYEQYF
12	TRBV29-1	.	CSVESGINEQFF
13	TRBV30	.	CAWSNRDDQPQHF
14	TRBV29-1	.	CSVARAPSYNEQFF
14	TRBV19	TRBD2	CASTTLGLAGGMYF
14	TRBV27	.	CASSPVKGDTEAFF
13	TRBV28	TRBD1	CASAGQGPYEQYF
13	TRBV2	.	CASGAENTGELFF